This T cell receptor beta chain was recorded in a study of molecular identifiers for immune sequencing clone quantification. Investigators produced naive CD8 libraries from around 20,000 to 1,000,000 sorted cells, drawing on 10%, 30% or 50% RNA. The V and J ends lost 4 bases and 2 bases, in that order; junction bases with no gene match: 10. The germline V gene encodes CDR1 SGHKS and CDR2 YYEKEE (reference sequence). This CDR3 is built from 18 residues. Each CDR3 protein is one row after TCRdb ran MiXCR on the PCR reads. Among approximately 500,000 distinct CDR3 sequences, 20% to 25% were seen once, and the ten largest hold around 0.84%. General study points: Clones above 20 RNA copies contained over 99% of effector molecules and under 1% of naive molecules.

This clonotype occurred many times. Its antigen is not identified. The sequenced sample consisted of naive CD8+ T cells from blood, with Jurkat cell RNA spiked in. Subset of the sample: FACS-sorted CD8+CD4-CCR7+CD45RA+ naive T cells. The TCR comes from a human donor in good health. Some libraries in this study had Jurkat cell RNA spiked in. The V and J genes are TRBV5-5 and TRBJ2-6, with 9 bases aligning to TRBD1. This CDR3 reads CASSNRDRVLTGANVLTF. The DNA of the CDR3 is TGTGCCAGCAGCAACCGGGACAGGGTGTTGACTGGGGCCAACGTCCTGACTTTC.